This T cell receptor beta chain was obtained from a study of CD8 T cells in Susac syndrome. The RNA input was about 0.45 to 1 ug, and it was reverse transcribed with random hexamers. Amplification of TCR beta CDR3 by immunoSEQ multiplex PCR spanned 54 Vbeta and 13 Jbeta. TCRdb redid the calling of the immunoSEQ multiplex PCR reads with MiXCR, one entry per CDR3 protein. This table holds tens of thousands of distinct CDR3 sequences, around 96% found once. The multiple sclerosis control group was made up of treatment-naive patients with stable or active relapsing-remitting disease. Regarding this clonotype: Its antigen is as yet unknown.

Whole-study findings and limits: The study's TCR sequencing and HLA analysis drew on a certain number of individuals. That number was acknowledged as relatively small.

The receptor was derived from a human donor with multiple sclerosis. Sequencing input: CD8+ T cells from PBMCs.

The CDR3 is CATGDSRATEAFF. In DNA, the CDR3 is TGTGCCACCGGGGACTCCCGGGCCACTGAAGCTTTCTTT. The V gene is TRBV19, the J gene TRBJ1-1, with D perhaps TRBD1 (5 bases). Germline values: CDR1 LNHDA, CDR2 SQIVND (reference sequence). This CDR3 spans 13 amino acids. Trimming shortened V by 10 bases and J by 4 bases, and 16 bases separated the two germline ends.